This T cell receptor (beta chain) stems from a study of blood T cells in healthy people across ages. Then a second PCR, running about 6 to 12 cycles, was carried out with a sample-barcoded 5' primer and a J-beta primer mix. TCRdb re-analysed the 5' RACE reads in MiXCR, keeping a single row per CDR3 protein. The sample has some 890,000 distinct CDR3 sequences, around 29% seen once. This clonotype has more than one count but fewer than ten. Trimming cost V 3 bases and J 11 bases; bases outside gene matches: 6. The CDR3 sequence is 12 residues long. Germline-derived CDR1 and CDR2 are MDHEN and SYDVKM. The same data also went into a second study, on T cells of mothers and their children. In that study: All donors were healthy and Caucasian; they were three mothers and their six children.

Material: blood. This chain links TRBV28 with TRBJ1-1, with 7 bases that match TRBD1. This sequence was found in a middle-aged woman in good health. The CDR3 nucleotides read TGTGCCAGCAGTTTCCAGACAGGGCGGGCTTTCTTT. Translated: CASSFQTGRAFF.